This T cell receptor (beta chain) is drawn from a study of CD4 T cells in relation to SARS-CoV-2 and coronaviruses. The CDR3 loop spans 15 amino acids. Germline V lookup: CDR1 SGHNT, CDR2 YYREEE (reference sequence). Germline trimming cut 6 bases from V and 5 bases from J; bases unmatched to any gene: 12. CD4+ T cells from unexposed donors were obtained before the COVID-19 pandemic (2011-2018). CD4+ T cells were isolated from the cells after about nine days of culture. Testing used SARS-CoV-2 S/N and four cold-coronavirus spikes on unexposed-donor CD4+ T cells, cells permitting. On days 3 and 7, cultures got half fresh IL-2 medium. Comment on this clone: Its target is not known.

Only in-frame clones appear in the TCRdb table, and some are missing; sequencing was by immunoSEQ multiplex PCR. The sample lists about 16,000 clones, 60% to 80% seen once, with 9.7% in the top ten. Sequencing was carried out using CD4+ T cells from PBMCs, cultured in vitro. The rearrangement links TRBV5-4 to TRBJ2-7, with 9 bases lining up with TRBD1. This clonotype was obtained from a human donor in good health. The CDR3 is CASTRPGQGLNEQYF. CDR3 sequence (DNA): TGTGCCAGCACTAGACCGGGACAGGGTCTTAACGAGCAGTACTTC.